This entry lists 19 T cell receptor beta chains sequenced from one sample in a study of cytomegalovirus exposure and HLA in healthy donors. The primer mix had 60 Vbeta and 13 Jbeta primers. The repertoire was sequenced with immunoSEQ multiplex PCR; TCRdb's copy has only in-frame clones and lacks some. The profile shows around 200,000 clones, roughly 78% of them singletons. The specimen sequenced was PBMCs. The receptors come from a woman aged 30 to 39 in good health and CMV-seropositive.

This rearrangement joins TRBV30 to TRBJ2-7; a possible D gene is TRBD1 (6 bases). The V gene's germline CDR1 is GTSNPN and CDR2 SVGIG (reference sequence). V lost 2 bases, J lost 0 bases, and 11 bases lay in between. The CDR3 has 14 residues. CDR3 DNA: TGTGCCTGGAGTAGGGGGATTAGCTCCTACGAGCAGTACTTC. This translates into CAWSRGISSYEQYF.

The chain uses TRBV15 and TRBJ2-5; 10 nucleotides agree with TRBD1. Germline CDR1 reads LNHNV; CDR2 reads YYDKDF (reference sequence). J was trimmed by 0 bases and V by 5 bases; bases with no gene match: 3. The CDR3 runs to 15 residues. In DNA, the CDR3 is TGTGCCACCAGCGAGGACAGGGGGTACCAAGAGACCCAGTACTTC. Protein product: CATSEDRGYQETQYF. Supplemented by reference TRBV15 and TRBJ2-5, the full variable domain reads DAMVIQNPRYQVTQFGKPVTLSCSQTLNHNVMYWYQQKSSQAPKLLFHYYDKDFNNEADTPDNFQSRRPNTSFCFLDIRSPGLGDTAMYLCATSEDRGYQETQYFGPGTRLLVL.

This chain joins TRBV7-9 and TRBJ1-2, with a weak D call TRBD1 (6 bases). This CDR3 region has 16 residues. From germline, CDR1 is SEHNR and CDR2 FQNEAQ (reference sequence). The ends were cut back, 0 bases at V and 0 bases at J, with 11 bases in the middle. The CDR3 loop is CASSLAARQANYGYTF. DNA of the CDR3: TGTGCCAGCAGCTTAGCCGCCCGACAGGCTAACTATGGCTACACCTTC. Full variable domain (outside the CDR3, taken from reference TRBV7-9 and TRBJ1-2): DTGVSQNPRHKITKRGQNVTFRCDPISEHNRLYWYRQTLGQGPEFLTYFQNEAQLEKSRLLSDRFSAERPKGSFSTLEIQRTEQGDSAMYLCASSLAARQANYGYTFGSGTRLTVV.

This chain uses TRBV7-8 with TRBJ2-2; 8 nucleotides align to TRBD1. J gave up 4 bases and V 3 bases, and 10 bases lay outside the gene matches. CDR3 size: 17 residues. CDR1 and CDR2 (germline): SGHVS, FQNEAQ. CDR3 nucleotide sequence: TGTGCCAGCAGCTTGGGACGATGGACAGGGACCACCGGGGAGCTGTTTTTT. It translates to CASSLGRWTGTTGELFF.

This clone was seen a few times. The chain is built from TRBV15 and TRBJ2-1; 13 nucleotides align to TRBD2. The germline V gene has CDR1 LNHNV and CDR2 YYDKDF (reference sequence). The CDR3 totals 15 residues. With V trimmed by 2 bases and J by 9 bases, 4 bases remained unmatched. The CDR3 DNA reads as TGTGCCACCAGCAGATTACTAGCGGGAGGGGTTGAGCAGTTCTTC. Translated: CATSRLLAGGVEQFF.

DNA for the CDR3: TGTGCCAGCAGCGCCAGACAGGGAAAAGGACCTGAAAAACTGTTTTTT. It is translated as CASSARQGKGPEKLFF. The rearrangement uses TRBV5-4 and TRBJ1-4; 7 nucleotides line up with TRBD1. V lost 4 bases and J lost 7; bases outside the gene matches: 13. CDR1 and CDR2 from the germline V gene are SGHNT and YYREEE (reference sequence). There are 16 residues in the CDR3.

The chain is built from TRBV10-3 and TRBJ2-2; D is unclear. The CDR3 sequence is 11 residues long. The V gene's germline CDR1 is ENHRY and CDR2 SYGVKD. V lost 10 bases and J lost 4, with 7 bases in between. This CDR3 is CASGGTGELFF. CDR3 nucleotide sequence: TGTGCCAGCGGCGGCACCGGGGAGCTGTTTTTT.

This clone is a singleton in its sample. The rearrangement uses TRBV2 and TRBJ2-7; 15 positions agree with TRBD2. The ends lost 3 bases at V and 5 bases at J; junction bases unmatched: 14. The length of the CDR3 is 19 residues. CDR1 and CDR2 from the germline V gene are SNHLY and FYNNEI. The CDR3 nucleotides are TGTGCCAGCAGTGACCCCGGGACTAGCGGGAGGCGCGGCGTCAACGAGCAGTACTTC. It encodes CASSDPGTSGRRGVNEQYF.

This chain joins TRBV6-5 and TRBJ1-5; the match to TRBD1 covers 7 bases. This CDR3 region has 13 residues. Germline V gene data show CDR1 as MNHEY and CDR2 as SVGAGI. The ends lost 5 bases at V and 6 bases at J; junction bases unmatched: 4. As DNA, the CDR3 is TGTGCCAGCAGTCATCAGGGGGTTCAGCCCCAGCATTTT. Its protein is CASSHQGVQPQHF.

This clone has just one count. V usage is TRBV27 and J usage is TRBJ2-7; D is unresolved. With 6 bases removed from V and 4 bases from J, the gap between germline ends came to 22 bases. This CDR3 has 16 amino acids. Germline-derived CDR1 and CDR2 are MNHEY and SMNVEV (reference sequence). The CDR3 DNA reads as TGTGCCAGCAGCCTTATCGGCACAGTTGGTGGGTACGAGCAGTACTTC. Its protein product is CASSLIGTVGGYEQYF.

This clone was found once. The rearrangement uses TRBV10-1 and TRBJ2-5; possible D gene TRBD1, 5 bases. The CDR3 contains 15 residues. The germline V and J ends were trimmed by 2 bases and 2 bases, with 12 bases remaining between them. Per germline, CDR1 WNHNN and CDR2 SYGVQD (reference sequence). The CDR3 is CASSEGAKVQETQYF. The CDR3 bases are TGCGCCAGCAGTGAGGGGGCCAAAGTACAAGAGACCCAGTACTTC.

The CDR3: CASQATNEKLFF. CDR3 DNA: TGTGCCAGCCAGGCAACTAATGAAAAACTGTTTTTT. The chain employs TRBV7-6 and TRBJ1-4; no definite D call. The CDR3 spans 12 residues. With 8 bases removed from V and 0 bases from J, the gap between germline ends came to 4 bases. Per the germline V gene, CDR1 is SGHVS and CDR2 is FNYEAQ.

The chain couples TRBV10-3 to TRBJ2-2; TRBD1 aligns across 8 bases. Germline CDR1 ENHRY, CDR2 SYGVKD. The CDR3 length is 16 residues. The J segment lost 1 base and the V segment lost 1 base, leaving 2 bases of the junction unmatched. The CDR3 DNA is TGTGCCATCAGTGAGTGGACAGGGAAGAACACCGGGGAGCTGTTTTTT. Protein product: CAISEWTGKNTGELFF.

This clone was seen only once. V is TRBV5-6 and J is TRBJ2-1; tentative D call: TRBD2 (6 bases). CDR1 SGHDT and CDR2 YYEEEE come from the germline V gene. The CDR3 extends over 16 amino acids. V lost 4 bases and J 8 bases, leaving 22 bases between the germline ends. The CDR3 loop is CASSPIGGAGTDEQFF. CDR3 nucleotide sequence: TGTGCCAGCAGCCCGATCGGGGGAGCGGGTACGGATGAGCAGTTCTTC.

This rearrangement joins TRBV11-3 to TRBJ2-1, with a tentative D call TRBD2 (6 bases). V shed 4 bases and J shed 8 bases, with 12 bases lying between them. Germline V CDR1 and CDR2: SGHNT, YENEEA. The CDR3 loop spans 13 amino acids. The CDR3 sequence: CASSSGRLYEQFF. The CDR3 DNA sequence: TGTGCCAGCAGCTCGGGGAGGCTGTATGAGCAGTTCTTC.

The CDR3: CASSLGTGDSPLHF. The CDR3 DNA reads TGCGCCAGCAGCCTGGGGACAGGAGACTCACCCCTCCACTTT. This chain connects TRBV5-1 to TRBJ1-6; TRBD1 aligns across 8 bases. This CDR3 is built from 14 residues. V trimming: 4 bases; J trimming: 10 bases; junction bases outside the gene matches: 7. CDR1 is SGHRS, CDR2 YFSETQ, per germline.

The rearrangement links TRBV5-1 to TRBJ1-2; D ambiguous. The CDR3 contains 12 residues. The V gene lost 3 bases and the J gene lost 5 bases, with 8 bases spanning the gap. Germline V gene lookup returns CDR1 SGHRS and CDR2 YFSETQ. The chain's CDR3 is CASSWEGYGYTF. In nucleotides, the CDR3 is TGCGCCAGCAGCTGGGAGGGTTATGGCTACACCTTC.

The CDR3 DNA is TGCGCCAGCCGCCCTAGAGGGACAGGTTCCCCCTACGAGCAGTACTTC. Translation gives CASRPRGTGSPYEQYF. V and J are TRBV5-1 and TRBJ2-7, with 8 bases matching TRBD1. V shed 7 bases and J 2 bases; nucleotides not matched to a gene: 14. Germline CDR1 reads SGHRS; CDR2 reads YFSETQ. The CDR3 has 16 residues.

This chain uses TRBV2 with TRBJ1-2; TRBD1 might be the D (5 bases). The CDR3 contains 15 residues. With 7 bases removed from V and 7 bases from J, the gap between germline ends came to 22 bases. Germline CDR1 reads SNHLY; CDR2 reads FYNNEI. CDR3 residues: CASTLGPGVIVGYTF. DNA for the CDR3: TGTGCCAGCACCCTAGGACCGGGGGTGATTGTTGGCTACACCTTC.